Below, 14 T cell receptor beta chains from the same sample are listed, as sequenced in a study of human T cells and chemical hapten exposure. MiXCR was run by TCRdb on the RACE reads, yielding one entry per CDR3 protein. Here the sample spans 84,000 or so distinct CDR3 sequences, more than 8.5% being singletons. The time point: patch test 2, 6 weeks after DPC sensitization. Treatment indicated: therapeutic diphenylcyclopropenone sensitization with weekly scalp DPC. The sample here was whole blood, taken in connection with sensitization to the hapten diphenylcyclopropenone (DPC). These receptors were collected from a woman aged 25 to 39 with alopecia areata. Some clones in this sample may be carry-over from other donors' samples.

This clonotype was seen repeatedly, ten times or more. J is TRBJ2-2 and V is TRBV6-1; D gene ambiguous. Germline loops: CDR1 MNHNS, CDR2 SASEGT. This CDR3 region has 13 residues. The CDR3 sequence: CVGQNGNTGELFF. The CDR3 nucleotides read TGTGTAGGGCAAAACGGGAACACCGGGGAGCTGTTTTTT.

This clonotype was found many times. The V call is TRBV18, the J call TRBJ2-7, with 10 bases that match TRBD1. V shed 0 bases, J shed 2 bases, and the junction held 4 bases outside the gene matches. This CDR3 is 16 amino acids long. Germline CDR1 is KGHSH and CDR2 is LQKENI. This CDR3 reads CASSPPGTGAAYEQYF. CDR3 sequence (DNA): TGTGCCAGCTCACCACCAGGGACAGGGGCCGCCTACGAGCAGTACTTC.

This clonotype was recorded at least ten times. CDR3 protein: CASSPDRREGLRETQYF. For the CDR3, the DNA is TGTGCCAGCAGCCCGGACAGGCGGGAGGGCCTTAGAGAGACCCAGTACTTC. The genes are TRBV6-2 or TRBV6-3 and TRBJ2-5, with 9 bases lining up with TRBD2. The germline V gene has CDR1 MNHEY and CDR2 SVGEGT. V gave up 6 bases and J gave up 4 bases; unmatched junction bases: 15. The length of the CDR3 is 17 residues.

The chain uses TRBV28 and TRBJ1-2, with 9 nucleotides matching TRBD1. Germline V gene data show CDR1 as MDHEN and CDR2 as SYDVKM. After removal of 6 bases from V and 3 bases from J, the junction contained 5 bases not matched to a gene. CDR3 length equals 14 residues. The CDR3 loop reads CASSWTGEHYGYTF. DNA of the CDR3: TGTGCCAGCAGCTGGACAGGGGAGCACTATGGCTACACCTTC.

This clonotype was seen many times. The rearrangement links TRBV12-3 or TRBV12-4 to TRBJ1-5; D gene unclear. The CDR3 runs 12 residues. V gave up 5 bases and J gave up 6 bases, with 8 bases separating them. The CDR3 is CASSDVGQPQHF. CDR3 DNA sequence: TGTGCCAGCAGTGATGTTGGTCAGCCCCAGCATTTT.

This clonotype was seen a few times. V usage is TRBV28 and J usage is TRBJ2-1, with 8 bases identical to TRBD2. Germline lookup yields CDR1 MDHEN and CDR2 SYDVKM. The J segment lost 5 bases and the V segment lost 6 bases, leaving 6 bases of the junction unmatched. The CDR3 covers 14 residues. CDR3 sequence reads: CASRDSGLDNEQFF. The CDR3 DNA follows: TGTGCCAGCAGGGACTCGGGACTAGACAATGAGCAGTTCTTC.

The chain is built from TRBV18 and TRBJ2-7; D may be TRBD2 (5 bases). CDR3 length equals 14 residues. The germline V gene encodes CDR1 KGHSH and CDR2 LQKENI. The V and J ends lost 1 base and 3 bases respectively, with 10 bases between them. The DNA of the CDR3 is TGTGCCAGCTCACCACAGGACTCATACTACGAGCAGTACTTC. Its translation: CASSPQDSYYEQYF.

This clonotype occurred many times. The chain links TRBV7-8 to TRBJ1-4, with D unresolved. Trimming stripped 6 bases from V and 3 bases from J, with 17 bases between. CDR3 length equals 16 residues. Germline CDR1 and CDR2: SGHVS and FQNEAQ. The CDR3 sequence: CASSSDIGFPNEKLFF. The CDR3 nucleotides read TGTGCCAGCAGTTCTGATATCGGGTTCCCTAATGAAAAACTGTTTTTT.

The table lists this clonotype with many counts. CDR3 in amino acids: CASSLAGGVNEQFF. In nucleotides, the CDR3 is TGTGCCAGCAGCTTAGCGGGAGGAGTGAATGAGCAGTTCTTC. The rearrangement joins TRBV7-6 to TRBJ2-1; possible D gene TRBD2, 6 bases. Trimming cost V 0 bases and J 7 bases, with 10 bases left between them. The CDR3 is 14 amino acids. Germline CDR1 reads SGHVS; CDR2 reads FNYEAQ. The full variable domain, rest sourced from reference TRBV7-6 and TRBJ2-1, is GAGVSQSPRYKVTKRGQDVALRCDPISGHVSLYWYRQALGQGPEFLTYFNYEAQQDKSGLPNDRFSAERPEGSISTLTIQRTEQRDSAMYRCASSLAGGVNEQFFGPGTRLTVL.

Many counts were recorded for this clonotype. The chain uses TRBV19 and TRBJ1-4; D uncertain. CDR1 and CDR2 from the germline V gene are LNHDA and SQIVND (reference sequence). The CDR3 covers 13 residues. Trimming left V 7 bases short and J 8 bases short, with 14 bases between. The CDR3 nucleotides are TGTGCCAGTAAGGACTGGAATCGCGAAAAACTGTTTTTT. Amino acids: CASKDWNREKLFF.

This clonotype was seen a handful of times. The rearrangement links TRBV7-2 to TRBJ2-7; 7 nucleotides agree with TRBD1. Germline values: CDR1 SGHTA, CDR2 FQGNSA. J gave up 5 bases and V 4 bases, and 5 bases lay outside the gene matches. This CDR3 contains 13 residues. DNA for the CDR3: TGTGCCAGCAGCTCCGCCACAGGGGACGAGCAGTACTTC. As protein: CASSSATGDEQYF.

This clonotype was counted between two and nine times. The chain is built from TRBV29-1 and TRBJ1-5, with D maybe TRBD1 (6 bases). V lost 6 bases, J lost 3 bases, and 12 bases lay in between. The CDR3 length is 13 residues. Germline V CDR1 and CDR2: SQVTM, ANQGSEA. The CDR3 nucleotides are TGCAGCGTGGAGACAGGTCTCAATCAGCCCCAGCATTTT. Translation gives CSVETGLNQPQHF.

Points on this clonotype: One junction end does not reproduce the germline sequence, and a read error may be involved. This chain joins TRBV7-2 and TRBJ1-2, with D maybe TRBD1 (5 bases). The CDR3 contains 16 residues. Looked up from germline, CDR1 is SGHTA and CDR2 is FQGNSA. The CDR3 sequence is CASSFLRPGGNDGYTF. CDR3 bases: TGTGCCAGCAGCTTTTTACGTCCCGGGGGTAACGATGGCTACACCTTC.

The chain recombines TRBV4-3 with TRBJ2-1; D is unclear. V lost 2 bases and J 0 bases, leaving 8 bases between the germline ends. Germline V gene lookup returns CDR1 LGHNA and CDR2 YSLEER. The CDR3 extends over 15 amino acids. DNA for the CDR3: TGCGCCAGCAGCCAATACACCGACTCCTACAATGAGCAGTTCTTC. Its translation is CASSQYTDSYNEQFF.